The T cell receptor beta chain described here comes from a study of long-term antiretroviral therapy in people with HIV. Every specimen provided roughly 0.95-11 million cryopreserved PBMC before DNA extraction took place. Investigators performed immunoSEQ version v3.0 at survey level. Using immunoSEQ multiplex PCR, the repertoire was profiled, and TCRdb retains in-frame clones only, with some absent. The sample includes some 24,000 clones, approximately 88% of them seen just once. The CDR3 contains 15 residues. V was shortened by 5 bases and J by 0 bases, with 11 bases between the two germline ends. Looked up from germline, CDR1 is MNHEY and CDR2 is SVGAGI. Points from the study as a whole: Controls had broader CDR3 length ranges than HIV repertoires did. Diversity went up after ART and still fell short of transplant donor controls.

About this clone: Its antigen is not known.

This receptor was identified in a man aged 50 to 59 with HIV. The starting material was unsorted PBMCs, obtained 1.8 years before starting antiretroviral therapy. This chain uses TRBV6-5 with TRBJ1-5; D unclear. For the CDR3, the DNA is TGTGCCAGCAGTGCCCTGGCGTCTAGCAATCAGCCCCAGCATTTT. It yields the protein CASSALASSNQPQHF.